These 14 T cell receptor beta chains were all obtained from the same sample, sequenced in a study of blood T cell repertoires in COVID-19. Produced via immunoSEQ multiplex PCR; TCRdb's table is partial and in-frame only. Among fewer than 350,000 clones listed, about 86% were seen once. The specimen sequenced was peripheral blood. The receptors were gathered from a woman aged 60-70 years with active or convalescent COVID-19.

The chain uses TRBV6-2 or TRBV6-3 and TRBJ2-1, with D possibly TRBD2 on 5 matching bases. CDR3 length: 12 amino acids. Trimming stripped 0 bases from V and 9 bases from J, with 6 bases between. Germline V gene lookup returns CDR1 MNHEY and CDR2 SVGEGT. CDR3 protein: CASSYSEGEQFF. The CDR3 region has the DNA TGTGCCAGCAGTTACTCAGAGGGTGAGCAGTTCTTC.

This chain connects TRBV19 to TRBJ1-2, with D hard to call. The CDR3 is 13 residues long. Trimming pared 1 base from V and 3 bases from J, leaving 6 bases between. Germline V gene data show CDR1 as LNHDA and CDR2 as SQIVND (reference sequence). This CDR3 is CASSIGVDYGYTF. CDR3 nucleotides: TGTGCCAGTAGTATAGGCGTCGACTATGGCTACACCTTC. The variable domain in full, with the rest retrieved from reference TRBV19 and TRBJ1-2, is DGGITQSPKYLFRKEGQNVTLSCEQNLNHDAMYWYRQDPGQGLRLIYYSQIVNDFQKGDIAEGYSVSREKKESFPLTVTSAQKNPTAFYLCASSIGVDYGYTFGSGTRLTVV.

The V and J genes are TRBV15 and TRBJ1-2, with no clear D. Germline loops: CDR1 LNHNV, CDR2 YYDKDF (reference sequence). Trimming took 1 base from V and 7 from J, leaving 13 bases between them. This CDR3 contains 14 residues. The CDR3 spells CATSRGGEGFGYTF. Here the CDR3 DNA reads TGTGCCACCAGCAGAGGGGGAGAAGGGTTTGGCTACACCTTC.

The genes are TRBV27 and TRBJ1-5, with 8 nucleotides matching TRBD1. With V trimmed by 7 bases and J by 4 bases, 6 bases remained unmatched. Germline V gives CDR1 MNHEY, CDR2 SMNVEV (reference sequence). The CDR3 totals 14 residues. The CDR3 spells CASNPTGANQPQHF. As DNA, the CDR3 is TGTGCCAGCAATCCGACAGGGGCGAATCAGCCCCAGCATTTT.

This chain joins TRBV27 and TRBJ2-3, with 10 bases lining up with TRBD2. Germline CDR1 and CDR2: MNHEY and SMNVEV (reference sequence). This CDR3 has 15 residues. The J segment lost 2 bases and the V segment lost 6 bases, leaving 5 bases of the junction unmatched. The chain's CDR3 is CASSPGTSVTDTQYF. DNA for the CDR3: TGTGCCAGCAGCCCCGGGACTAGCGTCACAGATACGCAGTATTTT.

The table lists this clone with a few counts. This chain links TRBV7-8 with TRBJ1-1; no firm D call. The germline CDR1 and CDR2 sequences are SGHVS and FQNEAQ. Trimming shortened V by 0 bases and J by 0 bases, and 11 bases separated the two germline ends. This CDR3 has 16 residues. CDR3 sequence: CASSLARTGMNTEAFF. CDR3 in DNA: TGTGCCAGCAGCTTAGCCCGGACGGGGATGAACACTGAAGCTTTCTTT.

As regards this clone: Different DNA sequences within this sample yield the same CDR3. This rearrangement joins TRBV5-1 to TRBJ1-1, with 8 bases identical to TRBD1. Germline V CDR1 and CDR2: SGHRS, YFSETQ. This CDR3 spans 14 amino acids. With V trimmed by 3 bases and J by 5 bases, 6 bases remained unmatched. CDR3 coding DNA: TGCGCCAGCAGCTACGGACAGGGAGGGACTGAAGCTTTCTTT. It codes for CASSYGQGGTEAFF.

The rearrangement links TRBV7-3 to TRBJ1-1, with D maybe TRBD1 (5 bases). Germline V lookup: CDR1 SGHTA, CDR2 FQGTGA. V was shortened by 1 base and J by 1 base, with 10 bases between the two germline ends. The CDR3 consists of 15 residues. The CDR3 coding sequence is TGTGCCAGCAGCTTAAACGGGGGTCGGAACACTGAAGCTTTCTTT. Its translation is CASSLNGGRNTEAFF.

The V and J genes are TRBV10-3 and TRBJ2-1; a weak D match, TRBD1 (6 bases). The V gene lost 5 bases and the J gene lost 7 bases, with 12 bases spanning the gap. CDR1 and CDR2 from the germline V gene are ENHRY and SYGVKD. The CDR3 is 13 residues long. The CDR3 region is CAISSRGGNEQFF. In nucleotides, the CDR3 is TGTGCCATCAGTTCCAGGGGCGGTAATGAGCAGTTCTTC.

This chain links TRBV11-2 with TRBJ1-5; 7 nucleotides align to TRBD1. From germline, CDR1 is SGHAT and CDR2 FQNNGV. V lost 6 bases to trimming and J lost 1 base; unmatched junction nucleotides: 3. The length of the CDR3 is 14 residues. DNA of the CDR3: TGTGCCAGCAGTAAGGACAGGAGCAATCAGCCCCAGCATTTT. Protein sequence: CASSKDRSNQPQHF.

Turning to this clone: The same CDR3 also results from other DNA sequences found in this sample. The CDR3 bases are TGTGCCAGCAGCTTAACACTGTACGAGACCCAGTACTTC. It specifies CASSLTLYETQYF. The V gene is TRBV7-3, the J gene TRBJ2-5; D gene ambiguous. CDR1 is SGHTA, CDR2 FQGTGA, per germline. This CDR3 spans 13 amino acids. V dropped 0 bases and J dropped 5 bases, with 7 bases sitting between them.

The chain recombines TRBV27 with TRBJ2-5; 11 bases agree with TRBD2. This CDR3 region has 17 residues. V dropped 0 bases and J dropped 1; count of bases not matched to a gene: 4. Germline CDR1 is MNHEY and CDR2 is SMNVEV (reference sequence). The CDR3 DNA reads TGTGCCAGCAGTTTATCGTCTAGCGGGGGGTTCCAAGAGACCCAGTACTTC. Translating it yields CASSLSSSGGFQETQYF.

This chain uses TRBV19 with TRBJ2-3, with D possibly being TRBD1 (5 bases). Germline lookup yields CDR1 LNHDA and CDR2 SQIVND (reference sequence). The CDR3 consists of 12 residues. V dropped 1 base and J dropped 11 bases, with 10 bases sitting between them. CDR3 protein: CASSIGGSQQYF. Here the CDR3 DNA reads TGTGCCAGTAGTATAGGGGGCAGTCAGCAGTATTTT.

V usage is TRBV30 and J usage is TRBJ2-5, with D maybe TRBD1 (6 bases). Trimming removed 5 bases from V and 5 bases from J, with 15 bases in between. Germline V CDR1 and CDR2: GTSNPN, SVGIG (reference sequence). The CDR3 totals 13 residues. The CDR3 spells CAWATGLRETQYF. CDR3 sequence (DNA): TGTGCCTGGGCCACAGGGTTACGGGAGACCCAGTACTTC.